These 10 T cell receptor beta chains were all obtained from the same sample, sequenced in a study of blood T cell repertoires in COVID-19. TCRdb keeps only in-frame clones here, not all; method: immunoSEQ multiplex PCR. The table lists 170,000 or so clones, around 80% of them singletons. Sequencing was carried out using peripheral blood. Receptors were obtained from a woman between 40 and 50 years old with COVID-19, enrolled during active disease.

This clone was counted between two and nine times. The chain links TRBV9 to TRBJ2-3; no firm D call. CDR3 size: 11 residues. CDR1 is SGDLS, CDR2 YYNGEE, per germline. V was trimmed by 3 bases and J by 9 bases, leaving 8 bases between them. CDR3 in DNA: TGTGCCAGCAGCGGATTTGCGACGCAGTATTTT. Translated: CASSGFATQYF.

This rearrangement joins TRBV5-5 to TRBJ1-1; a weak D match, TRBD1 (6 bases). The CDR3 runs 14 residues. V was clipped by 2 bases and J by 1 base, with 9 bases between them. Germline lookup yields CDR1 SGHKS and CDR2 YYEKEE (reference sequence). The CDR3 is CASSFRGRNTEAFF. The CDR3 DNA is TGTGCCAGCAGCTTTAGGGGGAGGAACACTGAAGCTTTCTTT.

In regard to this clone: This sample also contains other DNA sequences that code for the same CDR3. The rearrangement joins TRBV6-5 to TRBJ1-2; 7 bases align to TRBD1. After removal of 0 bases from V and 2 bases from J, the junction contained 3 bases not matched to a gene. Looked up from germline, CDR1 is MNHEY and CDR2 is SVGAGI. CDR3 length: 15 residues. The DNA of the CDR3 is TGTGCCAGCAGTTACTCGGGACAGTCCAACTATGGCTACACCTTC. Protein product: CASSYSGQSNYGYTF.

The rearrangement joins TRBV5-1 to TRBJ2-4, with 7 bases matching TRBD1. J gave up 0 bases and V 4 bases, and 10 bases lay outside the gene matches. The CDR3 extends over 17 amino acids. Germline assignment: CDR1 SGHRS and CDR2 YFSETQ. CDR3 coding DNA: TGCGCCAGCAGCCCACGAACAGGGGCGACAGCCAAAAACATTCAGTACTTC. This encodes CASSPRTGATAKNIQYF.

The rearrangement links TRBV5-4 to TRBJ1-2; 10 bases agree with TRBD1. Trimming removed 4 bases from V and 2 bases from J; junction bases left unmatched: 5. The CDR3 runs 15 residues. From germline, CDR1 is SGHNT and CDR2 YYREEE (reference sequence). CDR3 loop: CASSAPGQGNYGYTF. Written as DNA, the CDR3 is TGTGCCAGCAGCGCACCGGGACAGGGGAACTATGGCTACACCTTC.

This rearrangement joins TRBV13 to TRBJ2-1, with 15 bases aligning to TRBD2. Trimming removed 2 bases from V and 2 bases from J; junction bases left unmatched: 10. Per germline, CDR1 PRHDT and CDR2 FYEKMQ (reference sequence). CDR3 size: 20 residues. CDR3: CASSLYTRTSGRAAYNEQFF. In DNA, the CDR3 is TGTGCCAGCAGCTTATATACCCGGACTAGCGGGAGGGCCGCCTACAATGAGCAGTTCTTC.

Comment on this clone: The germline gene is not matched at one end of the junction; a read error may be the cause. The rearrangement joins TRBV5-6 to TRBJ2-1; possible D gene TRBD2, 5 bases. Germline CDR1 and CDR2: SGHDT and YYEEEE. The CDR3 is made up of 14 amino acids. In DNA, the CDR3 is TGTGCCAGCATCAATACCCGGATTAGCGTGGGTACGGTCTTC. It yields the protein CASINTRISVGTVF. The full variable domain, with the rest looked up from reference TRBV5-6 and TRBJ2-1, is DAGVTQSPTHLIKTRGQQVTLRCSPKSGHDTVSWYQQALGQGPQFIFQYYEEEERQRGNFPDRFSGHQFPNYSSELNVNALLLGDSALYLCASINTRISVGTVFGPGTRLTVL.

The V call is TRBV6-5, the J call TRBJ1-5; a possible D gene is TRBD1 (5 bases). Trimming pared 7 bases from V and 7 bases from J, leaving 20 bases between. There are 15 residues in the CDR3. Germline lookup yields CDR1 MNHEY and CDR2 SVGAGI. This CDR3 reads CASKGPTGYGQPQHF. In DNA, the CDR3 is TGTGCCAGCAAGGGCCCTACAGGATACGGACAGCCCCAGCATTTT.

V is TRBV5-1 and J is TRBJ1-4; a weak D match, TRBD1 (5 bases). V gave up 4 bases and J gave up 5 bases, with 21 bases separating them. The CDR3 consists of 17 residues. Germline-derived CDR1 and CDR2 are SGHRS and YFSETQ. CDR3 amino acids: CASSPRARSGANEKLFF. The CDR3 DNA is TGCGCCAGCAGCCCCAGGGCACGGAGTGGGGCCAATGAAAAACTGTTTTTT.

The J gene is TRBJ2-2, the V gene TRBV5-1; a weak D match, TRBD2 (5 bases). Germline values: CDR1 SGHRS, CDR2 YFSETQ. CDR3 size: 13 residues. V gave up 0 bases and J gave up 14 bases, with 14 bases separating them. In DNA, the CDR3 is TGCGCCAGCAGCTTGGGGCCATCCGACTATCTGTTTTTT. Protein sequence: CASSLGPSDYLFF.